This TCR beta chain emerged from a study of blood T cell repertoires in COVID-19. Background on the study: There were acute and convalescent COVID-19 samples, and they came from the United States, Italy and Spain. The analysed material was cDNA or gDNA that came from T cells, B-cell-depleted T cells, or PBMCs.

Authors' processing steps: By means of reference gene primer amplification, nucleated cell counts were estimated. Sequencing used immunoSEQ multiplex PCR; TCRdb keeps in-frame clones, though not all of them. V and J calls and clone size are copied from that table; D and trimming were computed from the DNA. The top ten clones hold 2% to 2.5% of a sample with about 200,000 clones, about nine tenths of them seen once. The sequence was collected from a man aged 25-45 years who had recovered from COVID-19. Material for sequencing was peripheral blood.

The CDR3 here is CASSLEKAGVSGADTQYF. CDR3 bases: TGCGCCAGCAGCTTGGAAAAAGCGGGGGTCTCCGGGGCAGATACGCAGTATTTT. The rearrangement uses TRBV5-1 and TRBJ2-3; 8 bases line up with TRBD2. CDR3 size: 18 residues. Germline V CDR1 and CDR2: SGHRS, YFSETQ. J was trimmed by 4 bases and V by 0 bases; bases with no gene match: 13.